This T cell receptor beta chain was sequenced in a study of sequential checkpoint blockade in melanoma. Overall study context: Arm A got nivolumab then ipilimumab; arm B the reverse, 1:1. DNA from more than 75 pretreatment tumor samples underwent TCRβ immunosequencing. Maintenance nivolumab came after either treatment sequence. Around 21 patients had tumor biopsies before treatment and at week 13.

The protocol was immunoSEQ multiplex PCR, while the TCRdb copy is restricted to in-frame clones and leaves out a portion. The profile shows 10,000 or so clones, 20% to 25% of them singletons. Looked up from germline, CDR1 is MNHGY and CDR2 is SAAAGT. The CDR3 spans 15 residues. V trimming: 0 bases; J trimming: 6 bases; junction bases outside the gene matches: 4. Treatment described: randomized to nivolumab then ipilimumab (arm A) or the reverse (arm B). The J gene is TRBJ2-2, the V gene TRBV6-8; the match to TRBD2 covers 7 bases. Specimen: tumor tissue (inferred from file names), collected from a patient given nivolumab and ipilimumab in sequence. The receptor comes from a human donor with melanoma. CDR3 region: CASSYSGGGPGELFF. The CDR3 DNA sequence: TGTGCCAGCAGTTACTCGGGGGGAGGGCCCGGGGAGCTGTTTTTT.